The 24 T cell receptor beta chains presented below share a single source sample, sequenced in a study of regulatory T cells in long-lasting Graves disease. The time point is: persistent/refractory GD, antithyroid drugs over 5 years with positive TRAb. PBMC RNA served as the TCR library source. CDR3 regions were amplified by Arm-PCR using iRepertoire HTBI primers to build TCR beta libraries. TCRdb re-called the multiplex PCR reads with MiXCR, one entry per CDR3 protein. The table has approximately 690,000 distinct CDR3 sequences, about 32% seen once. The sample was peripheral blood mononuclear cells (PBMCs), taken when the disease was refractory, from a patient treated with antithyroid drugs. The receptors derive from a female donor with Graves disease.

This clonotype was seen only a few times. This chain connects TRBV18 to TRBJ1-5; unclear D gene. The CDR3 totals 15 residues. CDR1 KGHSH and CDR2 LQKENI come from the germline V gene. V lost 2 bases and J 5 bases, leaving 13 bases between the germline ends. CDR3 in DNA: TGTGCCAGCTCACCAGAAGGGAGAGGAGATCAGCCCCAGCATTTT. Its translation: CASSPEGRGDQPQHF.

J is TRBJ1-1 and V is TRBV20-1; maybe TRBD1 (5 bases). The V and J ends lost 5 bases and 0 bases respectively, with 16 bases between them. This CDR3 has 15 amino acids. CDR1 DFQATT and CDR2 SNEGSKA come from the germline V gene (reference sequence). The CDR3 DNA is TGCAGTGCTGCCTCAGGGATACCCATGAACACTGAAGCTTTCTTT. This sequence encodes CSAASGIPMNTEAFF.

This clonotype turned up a few times. The V and J genes are TRBV11-2 and TRBJ2-4; 8 bases are shared with TRBD1. V dropped 3 bases and J dropped 8; count of bases not matched to a gene: 9. The length of the CDR3 is 15 residues. The V gene's germline CDR1 is SGHAT and CDR2 FQNNGV. The CDR3 loop reads CASSLAGQGSHIQYF. The CDR3 coding sequence is TGTGCCAGCAGCTTGGCCGGACAGGGTAGCCACATTCAGTACTTC.

This clonotype was observed at least ten times. The chain carries TRBV28 and TRBJ2-7, with D perhaps TRBD1 or TRBD2 (5 bases each). Germline-derived CDR1 and CDR2 are MDHEN and SYDVKM. V was cut by 7 bases and J by 3 bases, with 19 bases left in between. The CDR3 has 15 amino acids. This CDR3 is CASTSTGPGVYEQYF. In nucleotides, the CDR3 is TGTGCCAGCACTTCGACGGGGCCCGGCGTCTACGAGCAGTACTTC. The whole variable domain, filled in from reference TRBV28 and TRBJ2-7, reads DVKVTQSSRYLVKRTGEKVFLECVQDMDHENMFWYRQDPGLGLRLIYFSYDVKMKEKGDIPEGYSVSREKKERFSLILESASTNQTSMYLCASTSTGPGVYEQYFGPGTRLTVT.

The chain joins TRBV7-9 to TRBJ2-5; D possibly uses TRBD1 or TRBD2 (5 bases each). The V and J ends lost 1 base and 7 bases respectively, with 13 bases between them. Germline CDR1 and CDR2: SEHNR and FQNEAQ (reference sequence). The CDR3 extends over 14 amino acids. This chain's CDR3 is CASSLEGTGATQYF. The CDR3 DNA sequence: TGTGCCAGCAGCTTAGAGGGCACCGGGGCGACCCAGTACTTC. Based on the CDR3 plus reference TRBV7-9 and TRBJ2-5, the full variable domain is DTGVSQNPRHKITKRGQNVTFRCDPISEHNRLYWYRQTLGQGPEFLTYFQNEAQLEKSRLLSDRFSAERPKGSFSTLEIQRTEQGDSAMYLCASSLEGTGATQYFGPGTRLLVL.

There are a few counts of this clonotype. The chain carries TRBV12-5 and TRBJ2-5; tentatively, D is TRBD1 or TRBD2 (5 bases each). In germline, CDR1 is LGHNT, CDR2 FRNRAP. Trimming left V 6 bases short and J 2 bases short, with 16 bases between. The CDR3 loop spans 15 amino acids. Written as DNA, the CDR3 is TGTGCTAGTGGCAGAGGGGTCGCAGAACAAGAGACCCAGTACTTC. This codes for CASGRGVAEQETQYF.

Many counts were recorded for this clonotype. CDR3 sequence reads: CASSSLAEGNIQYF. In DNA, the CDR3 is TGTGCCAGCAGCTCTTTAGCGGAGGGGAACATTCAGTACTTC. The rearrangement uses TRBV11-1 and TRBJ2-4; a possible D gene is TRBD2 (6 bases). Germline-derived CDR1 and CDR2 are SGHAT and FQDESV (reference sequence). Trimming took off 4 bases at V and 7 bases at J, with 14 bases between the two ends. This CDR3 spans 14 amino acids.

To note about this clonotype: Possible read error: a much larger clone is one base away. J is TRBJ1-1 and V is TRBV28; D possibly corresponds to TRBD1 (5 bases). The CDR3 extends over 14 amino acids. Per the germline V gene, CDR1 is MDHEN and CDR2 is SYDVKM. V was trimmed by 6 bases and J by 3 bases, leaving 14 bases between them. This CDR3 reads CASSLLRGDTEAFF. The CDR3 bases are TGTGCCAGCAGCCTACTGAGGGGAGACACTGAAGCTTTCTTT.

The chain couples TRBV7-9 to TRBJ1-1; perhaps TRBD1 as D (6 bases). The CDR3 is made up of 16 amino acids. The V and J ends lost 5 bases and 1 base respectively, with 17 bases between them. Germline assignment: CDR1 SEHNR and CDR2 FQNEAQ (reference sequence). The CDR3 DNA is TGTGCCAGCAGCCTCGGGGCCACAGGGCCGAACACTGAAGCTTTCTTT. Protein: CASSLGATGPNTEAFF.

J is TRBJ1-5 and V is TRBV5-6; 11 positions agree with TRBD1. This CDR3 has 16 amino acids. Germline assignment: CDR1 SGHDT and CDR2 YYEEEE. With V trimmed by 4 bases and J by 5 bases, 8 bases remained unmatched. CDR3 coding DNA: TGTGCCAGCAGCATGGACAGGGGGCGCGAAGATCAGCCCCAGCATTTT. Its translation is CASSMDRGREDQPQHF.

V and J are TRBV7-2 and TRBJ1-6, with 9 bases identical to TRBD1. Germline V lookup: CDR1 SGHTA, CDR2 FQGNSA. CDR3 size: 13 residues. V shed 4 bases, J shed 10 bases, and the junction held 2 bases outside the gene matches. The CDR3 sequence: CASSWTGVSPLHF. The CDR3 coding sequence is TGTGCCAGCAGCTGGACAGGGGTATCACCCCTCCACTTT.

This clonotype was detected many times. The V call is TRBV7-9, the J call TRBJ1-2; D is unclear. This CDR3 comprises 14 residues. Germline CDR1 and CDR2: SEHNR and FQNEAQ (reference sequence). Trimming took off 3 bases at V and 10 bases at J, with 18 bases between the two ends. The CDR3 sequence is CASSFSDGKVDYTF. CDR3 bases: TGTGCCAGCAGCTTTTCGGACGGGAAGGTCGACTACACCTTC. Full variable domain (rest looked up from reference TRBV7-9 and TRBJ1-2): DTGVSQNPRHKITKRGQNVTFRCDPISEHNRLYWYRQTLGQGPEFLTYFQNEAQLEKSRLLSDRFSAERPKGSFSTLEIQRTEQGDSAMYLCASSFSDGKVDYTFGSGTRLTVV.

This clonotype has a count of ten or more. The chain couples TRBV2 to TRBJ2-5; D is unclear. V dropped 7 bases and J dropped 4 bases, with 10 bases sitting between them. This CDR3 has 12 amino acids. Germline lookup yields CDR1 SNHLY and CDR2 FYNNEI. Here the CDR3 DNA reads TGTGCCAGCATGGGTAGAGGAGAGACCCAGTACTTC. It codes for CASMGRGETQYF.

A single count supports this clonotype. The rearrangement joins TRBV28 to TRBJ2-2; 7 bases are a match to TRBD2. CDR1 is MDHEN and CDR2 is SYDVKM in the germline V gene. Unmatched junction bases numbered 11, after V lost 2 bases and J lost 5 bases. This CDR3 has 17 amino acids. For the CDR3, the DNA is TGTGCCAGCAGTTTAGCGGGAGTGGGAATGCGGACCGGGGAGCTGTTTTTT. It translates to CASSLAGVGMRTGELFF.

This chain uses TRBV18 with TRBJ2-7; D ambiguous. V was pared by 2 bases and J by 3 bases, with 8 bases between. Germline CDR1 reads KGHSH; CDR2 reads LQKENI. The CDR3 runs to 13 residues. The CDR3 is CASSPRPDYEQYF. The CDR3 DNA reads TGTGCCAGCTCACCAAGGCCAGACTACGAGCAGTACTTC.

Many counts were recorded for this clonotype. The genes are TRBV28 and TRBJ2-5; D possibly uses TRBD1 or TRBD2 (5 bases each). The CDR3 length is 16 residues. V dropped 2 bases and J dropped 5 bases, with 18 bases sitting between them. The germline CDR1 and CDR2 sequences are MDHEN and SYDVKM. The CDR3 is CASSLRGPQSMETQYF. CDR3 in DNA: TGTGCCAGCAGTTTAAGGGGACCTCAGTCGATGGAGACCCAGTACTTC.

A remark on this clonotype: A read error may produce the germline difference seen at one junction end. CDR3 sequence: CSANRDRVF. The CDR3 nucleotides are TGCAGTGCTAACCGGGACAGGGTCTTC. The V call is TRBV20-1, the J call TRBJ1-2; 9 nucleotides align to TRBD1. This CDR3 contains 9 residues. Germline V gene lookup returns CDR1 DFQATT and CDR2 SNEGSKA (reference sequence).

The chain has TRBV3-1 and TRBJ1-4, with D hard to call. V lost 5 bases, J lost 3 bases, and 10 bases lay in between. The CDR3 covers 14 residues. Per germline, CDR1 LGHDT and CDR2 YNNKEL (reference sequence). The CDR3 coding sequence is TGTGCCAGCAGCGTAGGACTCCCTAATGAAAAACTGTTTTTT. This sequence encodes CASSVGLPNEKLFF.

The chain combines TRBV29-1 with TRBJ1-1; 8 bases map to TRBD1. From germline, CDR1 is SQVTM and CDR2 ANQGSEA. The CDR3 totals 13 residues. J lost 4 bases, V lost 4 bases, and 5 bases had no gene match. CDR3 in DNA: TGCAGCGTTGCTGGACAGGGAGGCACTGAAGCTTTCTTT. Protein: CSVAGQGGTEAFF.

The chain combines TRBV11-1 with TRBJ2-2, with D perhaps matching TRBD2 (5 bases). V shed 3 bases and J shed 4 bases, with 9 bases lying between them. The CDR3 runs to 14 residues. Germline assignment: CDR1 SGHAT and CDR2 FQDESV (reference sequence). CDR3 nucleotides: TGTGCCAGCAGCTTCACTAGATTCACCGGGGAGCTGTTTTTT. Translating gives CASSFTRFTGELFF.

Many counts were recorded for this clonotype. The J gene is TRBJ2-7, the V gene TRBV6-1; 7 bases align to TRBD1. The CDR3 is 11 amino acids. Germline V gene data show CDR1 as MNHNS and CDR2 as SASEGT. The ends lost 6 bases at V and 7 bases at J; junction bases unmatched: 3. The CDR3 protein is CASRDRREQYF. The CDR3 DNA reads as TGTGCCAGCAGGGACAGGAGAGAGCAGTACTTC.

This clonotype was recorded a few times. This rearrangement joins TRBV6-1 to TRBJ1-1; D is ambiguous. The CDR3 contains 14 residues. From germline, CDR1 is MNHNS and CDR2 SASEGT. Trimming removed 6 bases from V and 2 bases from J, with 13 bases in between. The CDR3 region has the DNA TGTGCCAGCAGCCACCGAACACCCAACACTGAAGCTTTCTTT. Residues: CASSHRTPNTEAFF.

The rearrangement joins TRBV6-1 to TRBJ2-2, with 9 nucleotides matching TRBD1. The junction had 5 bases not matched to a gene; V was cut back by 4 bases and J by 5 bases. Germline V CDR1 and CDR2: MNHNS, SASEGT. This CDR3 comprises 15 residues. The CDR3 sequence is CASSAYRGQTGELFF. The CDR3 bases are TGTGCCAGCAGTGCCTACAGGGGGCAGACCGGGGAGCTGTTTTTT.

This clonotype was observed a few times. The rearrangement links TRBV12-3 or TRBV12-4 to TRBJ2-7; 7 bases are a match to TRBD2. This CDR3 is built from 14 residues. Germline trimming cut 6 bases from V and 2 bases from J; bases unmatched to any gene: 7. For the CDR3, the DNA is TGTGCCAGCAGGGCCTCCGGGACTACCTACGAGCAGTACTTC. This sequence encodes CASRASGTTYEQYF.